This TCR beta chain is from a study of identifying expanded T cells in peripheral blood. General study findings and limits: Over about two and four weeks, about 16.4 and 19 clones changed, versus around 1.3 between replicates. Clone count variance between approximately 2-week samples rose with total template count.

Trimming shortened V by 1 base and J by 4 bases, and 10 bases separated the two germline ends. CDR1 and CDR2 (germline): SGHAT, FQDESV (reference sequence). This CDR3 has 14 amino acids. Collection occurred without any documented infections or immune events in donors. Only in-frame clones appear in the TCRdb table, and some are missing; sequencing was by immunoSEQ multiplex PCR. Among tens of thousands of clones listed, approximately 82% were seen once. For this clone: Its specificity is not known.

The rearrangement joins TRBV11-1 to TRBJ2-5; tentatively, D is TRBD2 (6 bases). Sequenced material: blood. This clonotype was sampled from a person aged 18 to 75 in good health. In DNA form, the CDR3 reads TGTGCCAGCAGCTTAGGGACCGGGGGAGAGACCCAGTACTTC. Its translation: CASSLGTGGETQYF.